This T cell receptor (beta chain) appears in the sequencing data of a study of shared clonotypes between healthy human individuals. Findings and caveats of the study: Generation probabilities of non-shared clonotypes were lower (relative to those shared by all four donors).

Every donor, a Caucasian adult, lived in Nashville, Tennessee. With respect to this clone: Its antigen is not known.

At a deep level, the assay was run. Here immunoSEQ multiplex PCR was the method, and the copy in TCRdb shows in-frame clones only, minus some. The data contain over a million clones, approximately 96% of them seen just once; the ten biggest clones take up about 1%. The receptor's source is a young man in good health. Sequenced input: naive CD4+ T cells sorted from blood. Noted subset: CD45RA+ positively selected.

The CDR3 region is CAWSLGTSGYNEQFF. In DNA form, the CDR3 reads TGTGCCTGGAGTCTAGGGACTAGCGGCTACAATGAGCAGTTCTTC. The rearrangement links TRBV30 to TRBJ2-1; TRBD2 aligns across 11 bases. Looked up from germline, CDR1 is GTSNPN and CDR2 is SVGIG (reference sequence). Trimming took 2 bases from V and 3 from J; bases not matched to a gene: 3. CDR3 size: 15 residues.